This T cell receptor beta chain was captured in a study of CD8+CD57+ T cells in acquired aplastic anemia (dated by TCRdb to the late 2010s). With respect to the entire study: A mean of about 3.2 ug of DNA, ranging from about 0.2 to 27.4 ug, was extracted from sorted CD4+ and CD8+ cells. A CD8+CD57+ expansion meant a frequency higher than the mean frequency seen in healthy subjects.

Genomic DNA served as template for TCR beta VDJ combination and CDR3 sequence profiling. TCR repertoire sequencing was run on an Illumina HiSeq 2000. Turning to the authors' computational methods: Repertoire assessment relied on Simpson's diversity index, CDR3 size and DJ length profiles, and TRBV/TRBJ rearrangement plots. The most abundant DNA sequence in the deep sequencing data was defined as the immunodominant clone. CDR3 amino acid sequences were checked for sharing across subjects and were also compared against the VDJdb database and published repertoires. Using fastp trimming at Q25 and MiXCR clonotype assembly, TCRdb reanalyzed the public sequencing data and kept in-frame beta chains. Every distinct CDR3 protein forms one entry, paired with its most common genes and DNA. The V and J calls reflect TCRdb's pipeline rather than the authors' work. The sample yields fewer than 200,000 distinct CDR3 sequences; around 50% were counted once. The ten largest account for approximately 1% of the sample.

This clonotype was counted many times. There is no known antigen for this receptor. No qualities accompany the bases; no much larger clone lies one base away. Summary of the overall study and its limitations: Patients and healthy controls showed no significant difference in CD8+ Simpson's diversity (P=0.060). Although roughly 29 CD8+ CDR3 sequences were shared by patients and controls, these sequences appeared highly expressed in patients and within the immunodominant clones of patients.

The patients picked for sequencing were ones in whom flow cytometry had shown an expansion of CD8+CD57+ cells. Severe acquired aplastic anemia was diagnosed in all patients according to International Study of Aplastic Anemia and Agranulocytosis and Camitta criteria. No therapy had been received by the patients at the time of blood sampling. In this study, sorted CD4+ and CD8+ T cells from the blood of healthy subjects and of severe aplastic anemia patients had their TCR repertoires deep-sequenced. In the USA, patient enrollment took place under clinicaltrials.gov protocols 00001620, 01623167, 00001397, 00071045, 00081523 and 00961064. Ficoll-Paque density gradient centrifugation was used to isolate peripheral blood mononuclear cells. Before DNA extraction, CD4+ and CD8+ T cells were sorted by FACS or by magnetic beads. Reading from cysteine to phenylalanine, the CDR3 counts 13 amino acids. Just the 39-base CDR3 DNA is kept, in frame starting at base 1. The germline V gene (reference sequence) supplies CDR1 LNHNV and CDR2 YYDKDF. Germline trimming amounts to 6 bases on V and 7 bases on J, with 8 as the count of junction bases outside the gene matches.

Sequences were obtained from sorted CD4+, CD8+, or CD8+CD57+ T cells (not recorded which) from PBMCs. The chain is made from TRBV15 and TRBJ1-2, with 7 central nucleotides matching TRBD1. The clonotype comes from a human donor with aplastic anemia. The sequenced DNA is TGTGCCACCAGAGTAGACAGGGTAGGTGGCTACACCTTC. Its protein reads: CATRVDRVGGYTF.